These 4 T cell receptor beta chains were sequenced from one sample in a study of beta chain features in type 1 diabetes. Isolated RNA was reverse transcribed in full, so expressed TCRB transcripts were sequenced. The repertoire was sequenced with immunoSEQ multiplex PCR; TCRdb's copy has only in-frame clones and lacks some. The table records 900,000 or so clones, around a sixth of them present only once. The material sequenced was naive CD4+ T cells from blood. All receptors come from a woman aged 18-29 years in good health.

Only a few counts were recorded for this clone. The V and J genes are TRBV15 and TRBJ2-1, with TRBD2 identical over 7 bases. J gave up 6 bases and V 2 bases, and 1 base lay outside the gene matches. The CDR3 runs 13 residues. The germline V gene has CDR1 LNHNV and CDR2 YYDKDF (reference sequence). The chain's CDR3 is CATSRRLANEQFF. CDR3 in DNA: TGTGCCACCAGCAGAAGACTAGCCAATGAGCAGTTCTTC. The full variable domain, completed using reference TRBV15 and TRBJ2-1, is DAMVIQNPRYQVTQFGKPVTLSCSQTLNHNVMYWYQQKSSQAPKLLFHYYDKDFNNEADTPDNFQSRRPNTSFCFLDIRSPGLGDTAMYLCATSRRLANEQFFGPGTRLTVL.

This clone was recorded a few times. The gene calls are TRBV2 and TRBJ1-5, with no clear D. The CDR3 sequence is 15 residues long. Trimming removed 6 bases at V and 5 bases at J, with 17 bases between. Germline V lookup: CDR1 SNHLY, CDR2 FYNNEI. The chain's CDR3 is CASSQSIGTHQPQHF. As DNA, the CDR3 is TGTGCCAGCAGCCAAAGCATAGGAACTCATCAGCCCCAGCATTTT.

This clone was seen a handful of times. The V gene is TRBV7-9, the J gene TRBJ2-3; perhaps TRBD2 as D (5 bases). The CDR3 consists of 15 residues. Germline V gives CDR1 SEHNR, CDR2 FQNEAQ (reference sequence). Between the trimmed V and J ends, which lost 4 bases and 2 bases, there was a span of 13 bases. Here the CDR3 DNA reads TGTGCCAGCAGCTCCCGTAGAGCGGTCACAGATACGCAGTATTTT. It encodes CASSSRRAVTDTQYF. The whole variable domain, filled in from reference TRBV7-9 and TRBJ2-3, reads DTGVSQNPRHKITKRGQNVTFRCDPISEHNRLYWYRQTLGQGPEFLTYFQNEAQLEKSRLLSDRFSAERPKGSFSTLEIQRTEQGDSAMYLCASSSRRAVTDTQYFGPGTRLTVL.

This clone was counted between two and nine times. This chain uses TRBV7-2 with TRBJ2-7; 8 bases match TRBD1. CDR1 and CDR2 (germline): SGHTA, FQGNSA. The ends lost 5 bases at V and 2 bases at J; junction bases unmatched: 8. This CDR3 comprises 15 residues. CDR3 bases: TGTGCCAGCAGCCCCCGGACAGGGACGCCCTACGAGCAGTACTTC. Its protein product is CASSPRTGTPYEQYF.